This is a list of T cell receptor beta chains from one sample in a study of blood T cell repertoires in COVID-19. Assay: immunoSEQ multiplex PCR; the TCRdb copy retains only in-frame clones and omits some. Of a few hundred thousand clones in the sample, 90% were seen once. The sequencing input was PBMCs or T cells enriched from blood (not recorded which). These receptors were obtained from a man aged 25 to 40 who had been exposed to COVID-19. Both conserved end residues are part of each CDR3. Fields, in order: D gene, V gene, clone size, J gene, CDR3 DNA, CDR3 protein. A D gene is named only where the DNA matches it firmly. Size values are once, few and many counts, or a class for expanded clones, and some rows have none.

-	TRBV18	-	TRBJ2-3	TGTGCCAGCTCACCATATACAGGTGGGTCCACAGATACGCAGTATTTT	CASSPYTGGSTDTQYF
-	TRBV4-1	-	TRBJ2-3	TGCGCCAGCAGCCATGATAGTAAACCTAGCACAGATACGCAGTATTTT	CASSHDSKPSTDTQYF
TRBD1	TRBV2	-	TRBJ1-6	TGTGCCAGCAGTGTCGAGACAGGGAATTCACCCCTCCACTTT	CASSVETGNSPLHF
TRBD1	TRBV30	once	TRBJ1-6	TGTGCCTGGAATGACAGGGCTGATTCACCCCTCCACTTT	CAWNDRADSPLHF
-	TRBV6-5	few	TRBJ2-7	TGTGCCAGCAGTTACTCAGCTCAGGTCGGCATCATCGAGCAGTACTTC	CASSYSAQVGIIEQYF
TRBD1	TRBV18	-	TRBJ2-7	TGTGCCAGCTCACCACACGACAGGGGATTCCCTACAGAGCAGTACTTC	CASSPHDRGFPTEQYF
-	TRBV11-2	-	TRBJ2-3	TGTGCCAGCAGCCCACAAGGGGGGGGGCTCACAGATACGCAGTATTTT	CASSPQGGGLTDTQYF
TRBD1	TRBV6-1	-	TRBJ1-2	TGTGCCAGCAGTGAAGCGCTTCGGGGAGAGACAGGGAGAGGCTACACCTTC	CASSEALRGETGRGYTF
TRBD1	TRBV6-1	few	TRBJ1-3	TGTGCCAGCAGTGAAGCCGTGGGACAGAGCTCTGGAAACACCATATATTTT	CASSEAVGQSSGNTIYF
-	TRBV19	-	TRBJ1-1	TGTGCCAGTTCTCGACACGTTAAGAACACTGAAGCTTTCTTT	CASSRHVKNTEAFF
-	TRBV5-6	once	TRBJ2-5	TGTGCCAGCAGCTTGGCGGGGGTACGCCAAGAGACCCAGTACTTC	CASSLAGVRQETQYF
TRBD1	TRBV29-1	-	TRBJ1-2	TGCAGCTCTGAGACAGGGGAAAAAAGTGGCTACACCTTC	CSSETGEKSGYTF
TRBD2	TRBV27	-	TRBJ2-3	TGTGCCAGCAGTTTATTCGGAGCGGGGGGCCCCGCTGCTACAGATACGCAGTATTTT	CASSLFGAGGPAATDTQYF
-	TRBV10-3	-	TRBJ1-6	TGTGCCATTAGTGAGTTAGGACAGAATTCACCCCTCCACTTT	CAISELGQNSPLHF
TRBD1	TRBV19	-	TRBJ1-4	TGTGCCAGTAGTATGACCCCGGACAGGGGAACTGAAAAACTGTTTTTT	CASSMTPDRGTEKLFF
-	TRBV19	-	TRBJ1-5	TGTGCCAGTAGTATAGTTCAGGGAAATCAGCCCCAGCATTTT	CASSIVQGNQPQHF
-	TRBV15	-	TRBJ2-7	TGTGCCACCAGCAGAGAAACGGGGATGACCTTCTCCTACGAGCAGTACTTC	CATSRETGMTFSYEQYF
TRBD2	TRBV6-2/TRBV6-3	once	TRBJ2-5	TGTGCCAGCACCCCATTAACGGGGGGGCGAGAGACCCAGTACTTC	CASTPLTGGRETQYF
TRBD1	TRBV6-7	-	TRBJ1-6	TGTGCCACCCATGGGACAGTTAGTTCACCCCTCCACTTT	CATHGTVSSPLHF
TRBD2	TRBV10-2	-	TRBJ2-3	TGCGCCAGCAGTGAGGGCAGCGGGGGGGCTATAGATACGCAGTATTTT	CASSEGSGGAIDTQYF
-	TRBV3-1/TRBV3-2	-	TRBJ1-2	TGTGCCAGCAGCCACGGAATAGGGGCTGTTAACTATGGCTACACCTTC	CASSHGIGAVNYGYTF
TRBD1	TRBV7-9	few	TRBJ2-4	TGTGCCAGCAGGCCCGGACAGGGAGGCAACATTCAGTACTTC	CASRPGQGGNIQYF
-	TRBV7-2	-	TRBJ2-3	TGTGCCAGCAGCTTAGGAGGGACTGGGCAGCTCGGGGATACGCAGTATTTT	CASSLGGTGQLGDTQYF
-	TRBV6-5	-	TRBJ2-7	TGTGCCAGCATAGCTGAGGGAGAGCAGTACTTC	CASIAEGEQYF
-	TRBV5-1	-	TRBJ1-2	TGCGCCAGCAGCTTGGACGGAGGGGACTATGGCTACACCTTC	CASSLDGGDYGYTF
TRBD1	TRBV3-1/TRBV3-2	-	TRBJ2-3	TGTGCCAGCAGCCATACGGGACAGGCCCACACAGATACGCAGTATTTT	CASSHTGQAHTDTQYF
-	TRBV9	-	TRBJ1-2	TGTGCCAGCAGCGATCAGGGCTACTATGGCTACACCTTC	CASSDQGYYGYTF
-	TRBV12-3/TRBV12-4	few	TRBJ1-6	TGTGCCAGCAGTTTAAGTTGGCAATCACCCCTCCACTTT	CASSLSWQSPLHF
TRBD2	TRBV6-5	-	TRBJ2-1	TGTGCCAGCAGTTACTCTGGCGGGAGCTCCTACAATGAGCAGTTCTTC	CASSYSGGSSYNEQFF
-	TRBV20-1	-	TRBJ2-3	TGCAGTGCTAGTAAGGGGGAAACAGATACGCAGTATTTT	CSASKGETDTQYF
-	TRBV7-6	-	TRBJ2-5	TGTGCCAGCAGCGATATAGCGGAGACCCAGTACTTC	CASSDIAETQYF
TRBD1	TRBV9	-	TRBJ1-1	TGTGCCAGCAGCGCTGCTGGACAGGAGAACACTGAAGCTTTCTTT	CASSAAGQENTEAFF
-	TRBV20-1	-	TRBJ2-2	TGCAGTGCTAGTGAGCCAGTTACCGGGGAGCTGTTTTTT	CSASEPVTGELFF
TRBD2	TRBV6-1	-	TRBJ2-3	TGTGCCAGCAGTGAGTTGGTAGCGGGGACGTCAGATACGCAGTATTTT	CASSELVAGTSDTQYF
-	TRBV2	-	TRBJ1-6	TGTGGAAGCAGCGAGGATGGGTTTTCCTATAATTCACCCCTCCACTTT	CGSSEDGFSYNSPLHF
-	TRBV10-2	-	TRBJ2-5	TGCGCCAGCGGACCGAACAGGAACCAAGAGACCCAGTACTTC	CASGPNRNQETQYF
-	TRBV7-2	-	TRBJ1-2	TGTGCCAGCAGCTTAGCAGGGGATACAAACTATGGCTACACCTTC	CASSLAGDTNYGYTF
-	TRBV12-2	-	TRBJ2-5	TGTGCAAGTCGCCCGAGGACAGGGGGCATACCGGGAGAGACCCAGTACTTC	CASRPRTGGIPGETQYF
-	TRBV7-9	-	TRBJ2-5	TGTGCCAGCAGCCTATCGGAGGGGTGGGTGACCCAGTACTTC	CASSLSEGWVTQYF
-	TRBV18	-	TRBJ2-3	TGTGCCAGCTCACCGACTATCCTCATTGATACGCAGTATTTT	CASSPTILIDTQYF
TRBD2	TRBV7-2	-	TRBJ2-3	TGTGCCAGCAGCCCTAGCGGGGGACGCACAGATACGCAGTATTTT	CASSPSGGRTDTQYF
TRBD2	TRBV5-1	-	TRBJ2-5	TGCGCCAGCAGCTTGGGGAGCGGGGGCCAAGAGACCCAGTACTTC	CASSLGSGGQETQYF
TRBD1	TRBV29-1	once	TRBJ2-5	TGCAGCGCTCAACAGGGGGCCGGGGAGACCCAGTACTTC	CSAQQGAGETQYF
-	TRBV6-5	-	TRBJ1-2	TGTGCCAGCAGTTTAGACAGAACCTATGGCTACACCTTC	CASSLDRTYGYTF
-	TRBV2	-	TRBJ2-1	TGTGCCAGCAGTGCGGGCAGGGCAAACTACAATGAGCAGTTCTTC	CASSAGRANYNEQFF
TRBD2	TRBV3-1/TRBV3-2	-	TRBJ2-1	TGTGCCAGCAGCCAAGAATCGGGACTAGCCGATGAGCAGTTCTTC	CASSQESGLADEQFF
-	TRBV11-1	-	TRBJ1-2	TGTGCCAGCAGCTTACGGCAGGGCTGGGGCTACACCTTC	CASSLRQGWGYTF
TRBD1	TRBV30	many	TRBJ2-2	TGTGCCTGGAGTACCCCGACAGGGGGCACCGGGGAGCTGTTTTTT	CAWSTPTGGTGELFF
TRBD2	TRBV30	-	TRBJ2-5	TGTGCCTGGAGTCCAAACCGACTAGCGTACAAAGAGACCCAGTACTTC	CAWSPNRLAYKETQYF
-	TRBV4-1	-	TRBJ1-2	TGCGCCAGCCGGGACACATCCTATGGCTACACCTTC	CASRDTSYGYTF
-	TRBV19	-	TRBJ2-5	TGTGCCAGTAGTATCCCGACAGGATTCTCGGAGACCCAGTACTTC	CASSIPTGFSETQYF
TRBD1	TRBV5-4	once	TRBJ1-1	TGTGCCAGCAGTTATACAGGGGTGTGGACTGAAGCTTTCTTT	CASSYTGVWTEAFF
-	TRBV11-2	-	TRBJ1-6	TGTGCCAGCAGCTTTCGGGGGGATGGGAATTCACCCCTCCACTTT	CASSFRGDGNSPLHF